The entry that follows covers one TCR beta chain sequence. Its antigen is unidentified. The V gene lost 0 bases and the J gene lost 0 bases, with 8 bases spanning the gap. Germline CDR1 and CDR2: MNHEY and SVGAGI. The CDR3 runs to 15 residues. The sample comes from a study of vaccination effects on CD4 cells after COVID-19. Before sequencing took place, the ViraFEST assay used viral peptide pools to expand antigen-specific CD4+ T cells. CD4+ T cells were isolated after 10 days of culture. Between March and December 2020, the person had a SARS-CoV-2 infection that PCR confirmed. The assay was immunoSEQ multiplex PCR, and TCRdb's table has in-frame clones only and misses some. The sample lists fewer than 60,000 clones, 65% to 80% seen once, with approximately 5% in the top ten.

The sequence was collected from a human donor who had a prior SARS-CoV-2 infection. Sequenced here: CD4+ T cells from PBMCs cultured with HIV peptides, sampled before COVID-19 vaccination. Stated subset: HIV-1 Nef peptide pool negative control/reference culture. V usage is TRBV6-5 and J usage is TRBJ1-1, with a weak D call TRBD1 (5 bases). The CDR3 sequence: CASSYSWGLNTEAFF. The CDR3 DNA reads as TGTGCCAGCAGTTACTCGTGGGGACTGAACACTGAAGCTTTCTTT.